This is a list of T cell receptor beta chains from one sample in a study of cytomegalovirus exposure and HLA in healthy donors. Libraries were prepared by immunoSEQ multiplex PCR; TCRdb keeps only in-frame clonotypes and omits some of them. This sample has 99,000 or so clones, with about 13% found just once. Sequenced material: PBMCs. These receptors originate from a middle-aged man in good health and CMV-seropositive. The CDR3 runs from the conserved cysteine through the conserved F or W. D genes are given only for firm matches. Rows give clone size only sometimes, using once, few, many, or a class for an expanded clone.

J: TRBJ2-1; size: NA; D: NA; V: TRBV6-6; DNA: TGTGCCAGCAGGCTGAGACAGGAGGACAATGAGCAGTTCTTC; CDR3: CASRLRQEDNEQFF
J: TRBJ1-2; size: many; D: TRBD1; V: TRBV4-3; DNA: TGCGCCAGCAGCCAAGAATTTGACAGGGGGCGAAACTATGGCTACACCTTC; CDR3: CASSQEFDRGRNYGYTF
J: TRBJ2-7; size: few; D: TRBD2; V: TRBV5-4; DNA: TGTGCCAGCAGCTTGGGACTAGCGGGAACTAGCTCCTACGAGCAGTACTTC; CDR3: CASSLGLAGTSSYEQYF
J: TRBJ1-1; size: NA; D: NA; V: TRBV13; DNA: TGTGCCAGCAGCTTACGTGGGGAGGGACGGGAGCGAGTGAACACTGAAGCTTTCTTT; CDR3: CASSLRGEGRERVNTEAFF
J: TRBJ2-1; size: few; D: TRBD2; V: TRBV10-3; DNA: TGTGCCACCAGGGGACTAGCGGGAGGAAGGACCTACAATGAGCAGTTCTTC; CDR3: CATRGLAGGRTYNEQFF
J: TRBJ2-3; size: NA; D: TRBD1; V: TRBV10-1; DNA: TGCGCCAGCAGTGACTCCGGGACAGGGGCTGAAGATACGCAGTATTTT; CDR3: CASSDSGTGAEDTQYF
J: TRBJ2-7; size: NA; D: TRBD1; V: TRBV5-1; DNA: TGCGCCAGCAGCTTGGTAGGGACAGGGTACGGCGAGCAGTACTTC; CDR3: CASSLVGTGYGEQYF
J: TRBJ1-1; size: NA; D: TRBD1; V: TRBV28; DNA: TGTGCCAGCAGTCGTCCGGGACAGATCACCATGAACACTGAAGCTTTCTTT; CDR3: CASSRPGQITMNTEAFF
J: TRBJ2-1; size: NA; D: NA; V: TRBV27; DNA: TGTGCCAGCAGTTTTGGGCGGGATCGAAACAATGAGCAGTTCTTC; CDR3: CASSFGRDRNNEQFF
J: TRBJ2-7; size: few; D: NA; V: TRBV12-1; DNA: TGTGCCAGCAGCCATCTGGGCGTGCAGTACTTC; CDR3: CASSHLGVQYF
J: TRBJ2-3; size: few; D: NA; V: TRBV6-6; DNA: TGTGCCAGCAGTTGGGAGGAAGATACGCAGTATTTT; CDR3: CASSWEEDTQYF
J: TRBJ2-7; size: few; D: TRBD2; V: TRBV27; DNA: TGTGCCAGCAGTTCCTCGACTAGCGGGAGCTTCGAGCAGTACTTC; CDR3: CASSSSTSGSFEQYF
J: TRBJ2-2; size: NA; D: TRBD1; V: TRBV15; DNA: TGTGCCACCAGCAGGGGTGCAGGGGGCTACACCGGGGAGCTGTTTTTT; CDR3: CATSRGAGGYTGELFF
J: TRBJ2-1; size: few; D: TRBD2; V: TRBV9; DNA: TGTGCCAGCAGCCCGCGGGGTGGAGCGGGAGGAGTCAATGAGCAGTTCTTC; CDR3: CASSPRGGAGGVNEQFF
J: TRBJ2-3; size: few; D: TRBD2; V: TRBV27; DNA: TGTGCCAGCAACCCGGGACTAGGCTTGTACGATACGCAGTATTTT; CDR3: CASNPGLGLYDTQYF
J: TRBJ2-1; size: few; D: TRBD2; V: TRBV27; DNA: TGTGCCAGCGGGGGACTAGCGGGAATGAATGAGCAGTTCTTC; CDR3: CASGGLAGMNEQFF
J: TRBJ2-7; size: NA; D: TRBD1; V: TRBV27; DNA: TGTGCCAGCAGTAAGACAGGGGGCCCCTACGAGCAGTACTTC; CDR3: CASSKTGGPYEQYF
J: TRBJ1-1; size: few; D: TRBD1; V: TRBV5-4; DNA: TGTGCCAGCAGCCCCACAGGGGGGGAGAACACTGAAGCTTTCTTT; CDR3: CASSPTGGENTEAFF
J: TRBJ2-1; size: NA; D: TRBD1; V: TRBV4-1; DNA: TGCGCCAGCAGCCCAGGGACAGACATTAATGAGCAGTTCTTC; CDR3: CASSPGTDINEQFF
J: TRBJ2-7; size: NA; D: TRBD2; V: TRBV9; DNA: TGTGCCAGCAGCGTGGGAGGGAGCTCCTACGAGCAGTACTTC; CDR3: CASSVGGSSYEQYF
J: TRBJ2-1; size: few; D: NA; V: TRBV4-2; DNA: TGTGCCAGCAGCCAAGATCTGGAGCGCATATCCTACAATGAGCAGTTCTTC; CDR3: CASSQDLERISYNEQFF
J: TRBJ2-7; size: NA; D: TRBD1; V: TRBV5-6; DNA: TGTGCCAGCAGCCTTGGACAGGGAAGGTACGAGCAGTACTTC; CDR3: CASSLGQGRYEQYF
J: TRBJ2-7; size: NA; D: NA; V: TRBV6-5; DNA: TGTGCCAGCAGTTACGGCGGGATAGGGTCCTACGAGCAGTACTTC; CDR3: CASSYGGIGSYEQYF
J: TRBJ2-6; size: few; D: NA; V: TRBV6-1; DNA: TGTGCCAGCAGTGGGGGGGACAGCCCTTTCGGGGCCAACGTCCTGACTTTC; CDR3: CASSGGDSPFGANVLTF
J: TRBJ1-1; size: NA; D: NA; V: TRBV4-3; DNA: TGCGCCAGCAGCCACGGACAGAACACTGAAGCTTTCTTT; CDR3: CASSHGQNTEAFF
J: TRBJ2-7; size: NA; D: TRBD2; V: TRBV27; DNA: TGTGCCAGCAGTTTACGGGGACTAGTCTACGAGCAGTACTTC; CDR3: CASSLRGLVYEQYF
J: TRBJ2-5; size: NA; D: TRBD1; V: TRBV6-5; DNA: TGTGCCAGCAGTTACTCGACAGGGCATGAGACCCAGTACTTC; CDR3: CASSYSTGHETQYF
J: TRBJ2-1; size: few; D: TRBD2; V: TRBV7-6; DNA: TGTGCCAGCAGCTTAGAATCTAGCGGGAGTATCCACAATGAGCAGTTCTTC; CDR3: CASSLESSGSIHNEQFF
J: TRBJ1-2; size: NA; D: NA; V: TRBV28; DNA: TGTGCCAGCAGTCCCCCGGGGGACCTTAACTATGGCTACACCTTC; CDR3: CASSPPGDLNYGYTF
J: TRBJ1-2; size: few; D: NA; V: TRBV29-1; DNA: TGCAGCGTTGAAAATCGGGGGGCCCCCGGTGATGGCTACACCCCACCCGGTGATGGCTACACCTTC; CDR3: CSVENRGAPGDGYTPPGDGYTF
J: TRBJ1-2; size: NA; D: TRBD1; V: TRBV27; DNA: TGTGCCAGCAGTTCCGGGACAGGGTCGTATGGCTACACCTTC; CDR3: CASSSGTGSYGYTF
J: TRBJ2-7; size: NA; D: TRBD2; V: TRBV7-2; DNA: TGTGCCAGCAGCTTAGAGGGACTAGCGGGATCCTACGAGCAGTACTTC; CDR3: CASSLEGLAGSYEQYF
J: TRBJ1-2; size: NA; D: TRBD1; V: TRBV25-1; DNA: TGTGCCAGCAGTGCTTGGGACAGCTATGGCTACACCTTC; CDR3: CASSAWDSYGYTF
J: TRBJ1-5; size: NA; D: NA; V: TRBV6-5; DNA: TGTGCCAGCAGTTACCACAGGGAGAATCAGCCCCAGCATTTT; CDR3: CASSYHRENQPQHF
J: TRBJ2-7; size: NA; D: TRBD2; V: TRBV28; DNA: TGTGCCAGCATAGGGCAAAAAGCGGGAGGCCCTCGCGAGCAGTACTTC; CDR3: CASIGQKAGGPREQYF
J: TRBJ2-3; size: few; D: NA; V: TRBV7-6; DNA: TGTGCCAGCAGCTCGCGGGGCGGCTCGGGAGTAGCAGATACGCAGTATTTT; CDR3: CASSSRGGSGVADTQYF
J: TRBJ1-4; size: few; D: NA; V: TRBV7-6; DNA: TGTGCCAGCAGCTTAGGCGGACTTAATGAAAAACTGTTTTTT; CDR3: CASSLGGLNEKLFF
J: TRBJ1-1; size: NA; D: NA; V: TRBV29-1; DNA: TGCAGCGTTGATGCGGGCCGGAACACTGAAGCTTTCTTT; CDR3: CSVDAGRNTEAFF
J: TRBJ2-3; size: few; D: NA; V: TRBV9; DNA: TGTGCCAGCAGCCGTCTCCAGCGGGCAAGCACAGATACGCAGTATTTT; CDR3: CASSRLQRASTDTQYF
J: TRBJ1-2; size: NA; D: TRBD1; V: TRBV5-6; DNA: TGTGCCAGCAGCTTCGAGACAGGGTTTCTCTATGGCTACACCTTC; CDR3: CASSFETGFLYGYTF
J: TRBJ2-1; size: few; D: TRBD2; V: TRBV19; DNA: TGTGCCAGTAGTATGTGGTCTGCGGGAGGTAGATACAATGAGCAGTTCTTC; CDR3: CASSMWSAGGRYNEQFF
J: TRBJ2-1; size: NA; D: NA; V: TRBV19; DNA: TGTGCCAGTAGTATCTGGCTAGCAAACAATGAGCAGTTCTTC; CDR3: CASSIWLANNEQFF
J: TRBJ1-5; size: NA; D: NA; V: TRBV19; DNA: TGTGCCAGTATGCGGGGGGCGGCTGCTCAGCCCCAGCATTTT; CDR3: CASMRGAAAQPQHF
J: TRBJ1-3; size: few; D: NA; V: TRBV6-5; DNA: TGTGCCAGCAGTTACTCTCCGCAGGGTCGCCACACCATATATTTT; CDR3: CASSYSPQGRHTIYF
J: TRBJ2-1; size: few; D: NA; V: TRBV5-1; DNA: TGCGCCAGCAGCTTGGAACTAGACTCCTACAATGAGCAGTTCTTC; CDR3: CASSLELDSYNEQFF
J: TRBJ1-2; size: few; D: TRBD1; V: TRBV11-1; DNA: TGTGCCAGCAGCTTAAACAGGGGGAACGGCTACACCTTC; CDR3: CASSLNRGNGYTF
J: TRBJ2-1; size: NA; D: NA; V: TRBV6-1; DNA: TGTGCCAGCAGTGAACTCTCCGTCTCCAGGGGCAATGAGCAGTTCTTC; CDR3: CASSELSVSRGNEQFF
J: TRBJ1-5; size: few; D: NA; V: TRBV6-5; DNA: TGTGCCAGCGGCCCCCTAGAGGGCAATCAGCCCCAGCATTTT; CDR3: CASGPLEGNQPQHF